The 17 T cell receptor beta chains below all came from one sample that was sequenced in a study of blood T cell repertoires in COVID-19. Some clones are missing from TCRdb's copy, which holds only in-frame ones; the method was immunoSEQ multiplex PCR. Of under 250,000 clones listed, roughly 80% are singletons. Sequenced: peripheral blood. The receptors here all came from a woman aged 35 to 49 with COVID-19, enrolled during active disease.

The CDR3 is CASSLGQGANYGYTF. The CDR3 region has the DNA TGTGCCAGCTCACTTGGACAGGGGGCAAACTATGGCTACACCTTC. This rearrangement joins TRBV18 to TRBJ1-2, with 11 bases that match TRBD1. This CDR3 is 15 amino acids long. With V trimmed by 4 bases and J by 2 bases, 3 bases remained unmatched. Per germline, CDR1 KGHSH and CDR2 LQKENI.

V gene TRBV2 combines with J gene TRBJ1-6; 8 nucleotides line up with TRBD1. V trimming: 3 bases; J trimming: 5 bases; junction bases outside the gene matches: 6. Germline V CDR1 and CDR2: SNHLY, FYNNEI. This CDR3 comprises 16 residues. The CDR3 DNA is TGTGCCAGCAGTGAGTTGGGACAGGTTAATAATTCACCCCTCCACTTT. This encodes CASSELGQVNNSPLHF.

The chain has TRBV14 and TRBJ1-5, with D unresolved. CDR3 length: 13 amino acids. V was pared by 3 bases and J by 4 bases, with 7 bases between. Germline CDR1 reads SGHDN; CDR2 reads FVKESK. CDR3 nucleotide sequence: TGTGCCAGCAGCCAGAGTTTTAATCAGCCCCAGCATTTT. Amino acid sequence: CASSQSFNQPQHF. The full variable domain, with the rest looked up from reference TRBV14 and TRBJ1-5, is EAGVTQFPSHSVIEKGQTVTLRCDPISGHDNLYWYRRVMGKEIKFLLHFVKESKQDESGMPNNRFLAERTGGTYSTLKVQPAELEDSGVYFCASSQSFNQPQHFGDGTRLSIL.

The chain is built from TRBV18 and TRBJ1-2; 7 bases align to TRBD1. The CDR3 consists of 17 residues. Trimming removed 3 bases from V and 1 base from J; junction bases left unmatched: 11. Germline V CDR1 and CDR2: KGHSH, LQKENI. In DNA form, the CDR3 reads TGTGCCAGCTCACCTCCCGACAGGGAACTATATAACTATGGCTACACCTTC. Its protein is CASSPPDRELYNYGYTF.

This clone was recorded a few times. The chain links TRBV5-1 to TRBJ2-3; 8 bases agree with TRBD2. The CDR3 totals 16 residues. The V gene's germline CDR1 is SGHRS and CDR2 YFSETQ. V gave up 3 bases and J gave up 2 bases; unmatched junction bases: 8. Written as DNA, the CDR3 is TGCGCCAGCAGCTACCAGACTAGCGAGGTCACAGATACGCAGTATTTT. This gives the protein CASSYQTSEVTDTQYF.

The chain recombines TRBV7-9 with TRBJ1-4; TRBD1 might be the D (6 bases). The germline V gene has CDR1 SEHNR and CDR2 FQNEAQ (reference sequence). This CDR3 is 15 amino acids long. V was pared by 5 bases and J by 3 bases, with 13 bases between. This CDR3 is CASSPQGNANEKLFF. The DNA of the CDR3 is TGTGCCAGCAGCCCGCAGGGGAATGCTAATGAAAAACTGTTTTTT.

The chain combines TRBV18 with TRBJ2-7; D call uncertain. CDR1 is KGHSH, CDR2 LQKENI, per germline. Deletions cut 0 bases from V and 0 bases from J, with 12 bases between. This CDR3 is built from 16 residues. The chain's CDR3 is CASSPPPRPDSYEQYF. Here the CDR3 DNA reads TGTGCCAGCTCACCACCACCGAGGCCGGACTCCTACGAGCAGTACTTC.

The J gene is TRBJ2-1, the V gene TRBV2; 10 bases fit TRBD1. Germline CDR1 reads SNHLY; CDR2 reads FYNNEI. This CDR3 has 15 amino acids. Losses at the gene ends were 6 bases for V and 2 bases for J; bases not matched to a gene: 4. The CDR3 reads CASSPGQGPYNEQFF. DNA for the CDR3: TGTGCCAGCAGCCCGGGACAGGGGCCCTACAATGAGCAGTTCTTC. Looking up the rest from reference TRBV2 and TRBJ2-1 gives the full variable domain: EPEVTQTPSHQVTQMGQEVILRCVPISNHLYFYWYRQILGQKVEFLVSFYNNEISEKSEIFDDQFSVERPDGSNFTLKIRSTKLEDSAMYFCASSPGQGPYNEQFFGPGTRLTVL.

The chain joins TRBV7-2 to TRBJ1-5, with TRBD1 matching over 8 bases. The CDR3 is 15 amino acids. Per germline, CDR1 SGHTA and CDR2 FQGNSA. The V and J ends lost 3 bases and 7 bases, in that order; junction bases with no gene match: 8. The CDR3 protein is CASSLDRALGQPQHF. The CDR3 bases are TGTGCCAGCAGCTTGGACAGGGCCCTAGGGCAGCCCCAGCATTTT.

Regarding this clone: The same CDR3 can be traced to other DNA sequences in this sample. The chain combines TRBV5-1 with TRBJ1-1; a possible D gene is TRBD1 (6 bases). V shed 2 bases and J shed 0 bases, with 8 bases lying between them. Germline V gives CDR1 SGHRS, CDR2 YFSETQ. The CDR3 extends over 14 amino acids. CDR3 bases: TGCGCCAGCAGCTTACAGGGCATGAACACTGAAGCTTTCTTT. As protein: CASSLQGMNTEAFF.

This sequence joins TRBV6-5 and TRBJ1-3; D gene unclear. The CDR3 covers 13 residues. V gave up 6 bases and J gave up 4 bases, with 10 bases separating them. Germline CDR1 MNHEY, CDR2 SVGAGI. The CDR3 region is CASSLWQGNTIYF. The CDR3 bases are TGTGCCAGCAGCCTCTGGCAGGGAAACACCATATATTTT.

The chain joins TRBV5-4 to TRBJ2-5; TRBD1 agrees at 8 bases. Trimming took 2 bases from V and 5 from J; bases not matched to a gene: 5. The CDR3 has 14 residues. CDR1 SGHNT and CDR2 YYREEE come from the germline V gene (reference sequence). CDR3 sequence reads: CASSFQGARETQYF. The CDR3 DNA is TGTGCCAGCAGCTTTCAGGGGGCGAGGGAGACCCAGTACTTC.

The CDR3 DNA reads TGTGCCAGCAGCTTAACGCAGGGGTCTGAAGCTTTCTTT. Amino acid sequence: CASSLTQGSEAFF. This chain joins TRBV7-3 and TRBJ1-1; weak D call: TRBD1 (6 bases). The germline gives CDR1 SGHTA, CDR2 FQGTGA. This CDR3 region has 13 residues. Trimming stripped 0 bases from V and 6 bases from J, with 8 bases between.

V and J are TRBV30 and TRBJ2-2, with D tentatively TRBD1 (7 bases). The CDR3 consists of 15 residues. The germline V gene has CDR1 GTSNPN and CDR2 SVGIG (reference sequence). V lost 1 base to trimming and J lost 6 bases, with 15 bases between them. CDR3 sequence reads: CAWSGRGLTPGELFF. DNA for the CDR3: TGTGCCTGGAGTGGGAGGGGGCTTACGCCCGGGGAGCTGTTTTTT.

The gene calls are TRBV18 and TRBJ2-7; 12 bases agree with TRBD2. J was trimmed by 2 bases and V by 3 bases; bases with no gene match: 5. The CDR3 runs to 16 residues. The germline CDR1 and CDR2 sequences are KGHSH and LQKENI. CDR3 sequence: CASSPMTSGSTYEQYF. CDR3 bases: TGTGCCAGCTCACCCATGACTAGCGGGAGTACCTACGAGCAGTACTTC.

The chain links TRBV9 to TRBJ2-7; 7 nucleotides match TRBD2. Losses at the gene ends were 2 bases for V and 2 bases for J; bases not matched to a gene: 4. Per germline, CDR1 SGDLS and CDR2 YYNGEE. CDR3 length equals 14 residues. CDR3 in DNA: TGTGCCAGCAGCGTCCGAGCGGGGACCTACGAGCAGTACTTC. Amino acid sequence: CASSVRAGTYEQYF.

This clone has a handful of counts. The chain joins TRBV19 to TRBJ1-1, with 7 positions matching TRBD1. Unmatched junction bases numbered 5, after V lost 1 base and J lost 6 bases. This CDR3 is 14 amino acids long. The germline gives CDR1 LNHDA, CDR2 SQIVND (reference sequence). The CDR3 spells CASSIGRQGPEAFF. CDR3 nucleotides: TGTGCCAGTAGTATAGGTCGACAGGGTCCTGAAGCTTTCTTT.